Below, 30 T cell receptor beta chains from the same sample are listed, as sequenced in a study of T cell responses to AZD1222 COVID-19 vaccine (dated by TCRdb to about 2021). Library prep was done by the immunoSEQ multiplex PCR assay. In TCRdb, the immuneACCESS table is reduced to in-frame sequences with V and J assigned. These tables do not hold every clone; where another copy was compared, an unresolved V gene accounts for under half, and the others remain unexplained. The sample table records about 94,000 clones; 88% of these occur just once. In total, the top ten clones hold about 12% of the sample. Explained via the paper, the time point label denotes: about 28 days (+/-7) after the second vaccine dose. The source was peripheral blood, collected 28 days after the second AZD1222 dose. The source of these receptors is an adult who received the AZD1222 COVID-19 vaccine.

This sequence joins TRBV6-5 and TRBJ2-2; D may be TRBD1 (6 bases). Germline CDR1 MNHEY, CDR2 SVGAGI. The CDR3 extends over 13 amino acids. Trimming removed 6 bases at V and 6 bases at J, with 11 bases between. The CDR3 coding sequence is TGTGCCAGCAGACTACAGGGTTCCGGGGAGCTGTTTTTT. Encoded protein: CASRLQGSGELFF.

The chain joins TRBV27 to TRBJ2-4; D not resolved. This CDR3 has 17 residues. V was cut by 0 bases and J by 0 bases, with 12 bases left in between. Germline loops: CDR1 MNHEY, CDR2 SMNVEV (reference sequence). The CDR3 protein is CASSLSRVDIAKNIQYF. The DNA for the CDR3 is TGTGCCAGCAGTTTATCTCGGGTAGACATAGCCAAAAACATTCAGTACTTC.

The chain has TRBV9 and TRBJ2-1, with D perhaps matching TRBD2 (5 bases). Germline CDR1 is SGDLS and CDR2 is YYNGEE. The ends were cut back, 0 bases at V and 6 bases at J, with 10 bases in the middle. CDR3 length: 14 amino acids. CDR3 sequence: CASSVGGLANEQFF. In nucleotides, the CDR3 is TGTGCCAGCAGCGTAGGTGGGCTAGCCAATGAGCAGTTCTTC.

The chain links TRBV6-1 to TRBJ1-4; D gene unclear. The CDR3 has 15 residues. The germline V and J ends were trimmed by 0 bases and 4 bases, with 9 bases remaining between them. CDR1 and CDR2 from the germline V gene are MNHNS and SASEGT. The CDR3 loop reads CASSEAGRNNEKLFF. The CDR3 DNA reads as TGTGCCAGCAGTGAAGCGGGCAGGAATAATGAAAAACTGTTTTTT.

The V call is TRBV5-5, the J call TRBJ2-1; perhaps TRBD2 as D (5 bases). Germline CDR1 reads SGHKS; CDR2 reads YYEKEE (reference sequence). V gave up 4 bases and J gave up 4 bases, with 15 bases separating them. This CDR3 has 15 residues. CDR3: CASSPFEREYNEQFF. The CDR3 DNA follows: TGTGCCAGCAGCCCTTTTGAGAGGGAGTACAATGAGCAGTTCTTC.

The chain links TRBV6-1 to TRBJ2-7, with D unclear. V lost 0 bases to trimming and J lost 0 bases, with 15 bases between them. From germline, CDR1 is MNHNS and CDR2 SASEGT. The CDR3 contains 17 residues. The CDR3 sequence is CASSEALLVLSSYEQYF. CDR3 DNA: TGTGCCAGCAGTGAAGCGCTTTTAGTCTTAAGCTCCTACGAGCAGTACTTC.

As DNA, the CDR3 is TGTGCCAGCATGTTTTCCGTACTGCATATGGAGCAGTACTTC. Its protein product is CASMFSVLHMEQYF. The rearrangement joins TRBV28 to TRBJ2-7; D is uncertain. CDR3 length: 14 amino acids. The V and J ends lost 7 bases and 7 bases respectively, with 20 bases between them. The germline V gene encodes CDR1 MDHEN and CDR2 SYDVKM.

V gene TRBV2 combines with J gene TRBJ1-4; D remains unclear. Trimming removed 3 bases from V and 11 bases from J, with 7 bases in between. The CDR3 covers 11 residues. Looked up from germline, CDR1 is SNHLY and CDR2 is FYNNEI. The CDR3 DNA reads TGTGCCAGCAGTGAGGGAGTGAAACTGTTTTTT. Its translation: CASSEGVKLFF.

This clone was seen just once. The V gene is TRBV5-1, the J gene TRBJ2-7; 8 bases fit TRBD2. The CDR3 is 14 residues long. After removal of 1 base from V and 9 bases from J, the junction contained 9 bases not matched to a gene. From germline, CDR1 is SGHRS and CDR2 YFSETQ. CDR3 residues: CASSLSQREQWQYF. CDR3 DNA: TGCGCCAGCAGCTTGTCCCAGCGGGAGCAATGGCAGTACTTC.

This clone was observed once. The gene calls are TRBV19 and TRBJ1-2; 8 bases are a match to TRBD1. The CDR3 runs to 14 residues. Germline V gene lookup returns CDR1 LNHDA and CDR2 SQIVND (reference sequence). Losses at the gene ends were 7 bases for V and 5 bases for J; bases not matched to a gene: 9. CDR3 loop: CASTSGQGRYGYTF. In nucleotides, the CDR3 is TGTGCCAGTACCTCCGGACAGGGAAGGTATGGCTACACCTTC.

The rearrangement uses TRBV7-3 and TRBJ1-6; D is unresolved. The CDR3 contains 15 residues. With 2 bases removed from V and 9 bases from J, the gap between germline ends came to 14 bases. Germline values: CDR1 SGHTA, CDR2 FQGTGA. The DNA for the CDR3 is TGTGCCAGCAGCTTAGGTTCAGCCGGCGGTTCACCCCTCCACTTT. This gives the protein CASSLGSAGGSPLHF.

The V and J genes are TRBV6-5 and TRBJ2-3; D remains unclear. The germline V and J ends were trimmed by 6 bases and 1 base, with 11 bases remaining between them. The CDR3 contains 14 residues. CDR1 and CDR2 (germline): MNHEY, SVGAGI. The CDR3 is CASSHTAGTDTQYF. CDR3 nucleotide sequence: TGTGCCAGCAGCCATACCGCCGGCACAGATACGCAGTATTTT.

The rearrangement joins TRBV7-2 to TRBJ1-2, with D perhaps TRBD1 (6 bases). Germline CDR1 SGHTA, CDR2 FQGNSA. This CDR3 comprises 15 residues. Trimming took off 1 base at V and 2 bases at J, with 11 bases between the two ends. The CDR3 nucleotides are TGTGCCAGCAGCTTAGGGGGAGGACAGAACTATGGCTACACCTTC. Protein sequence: CASSLGGGQNYGYTF.

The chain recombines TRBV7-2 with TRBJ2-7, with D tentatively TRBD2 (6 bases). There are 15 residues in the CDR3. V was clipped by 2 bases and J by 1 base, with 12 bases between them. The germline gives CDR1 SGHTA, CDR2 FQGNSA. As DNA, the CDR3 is TGTGCCAGCAGCTTATTAGGACTACCATCCTACGAGCAGTACTTC. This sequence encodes CASSLLGLPSYEQYF.

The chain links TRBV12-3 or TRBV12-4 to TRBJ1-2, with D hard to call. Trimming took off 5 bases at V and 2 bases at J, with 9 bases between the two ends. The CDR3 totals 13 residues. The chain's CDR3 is CASSLDGNYGYTF. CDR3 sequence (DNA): TGTGCCAGCAGTCTGGACGGGAACTATGGCTACACCTTC.

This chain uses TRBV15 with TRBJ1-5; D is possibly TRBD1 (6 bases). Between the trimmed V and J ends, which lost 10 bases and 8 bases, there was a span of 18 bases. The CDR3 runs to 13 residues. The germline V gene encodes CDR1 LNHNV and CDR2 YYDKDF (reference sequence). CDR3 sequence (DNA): TGTGCCAGCTCTGGGGACATAAGGGAGCCCCAGCATTTT. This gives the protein CASSGDIREPQHF.

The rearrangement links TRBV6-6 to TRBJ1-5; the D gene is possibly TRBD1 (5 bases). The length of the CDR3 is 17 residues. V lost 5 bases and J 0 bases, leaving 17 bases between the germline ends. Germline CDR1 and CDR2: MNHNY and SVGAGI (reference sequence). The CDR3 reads CASSRGDSYYSNQPQHF. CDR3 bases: TGTGCCAGCAGTCGGGGCGACAGCTATTATAGCAATCAGCCCCAGCATTTT.

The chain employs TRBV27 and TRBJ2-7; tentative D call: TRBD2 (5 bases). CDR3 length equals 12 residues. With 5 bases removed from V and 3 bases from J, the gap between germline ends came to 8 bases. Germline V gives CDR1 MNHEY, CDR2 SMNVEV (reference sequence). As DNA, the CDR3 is TGTGCCAGCAGTCAAGAGGGCTACGAGCAGTACTTC. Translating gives CASSQEGYEQYF.

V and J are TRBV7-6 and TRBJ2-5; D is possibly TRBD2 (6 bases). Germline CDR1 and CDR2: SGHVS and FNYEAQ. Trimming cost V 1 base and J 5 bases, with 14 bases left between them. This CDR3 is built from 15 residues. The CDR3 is CASSLGGGLMETQYF. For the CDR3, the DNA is TGTGCCAGCAGCTTAGGAGGAGGGCTAATGGAGACCCAGTACTTC. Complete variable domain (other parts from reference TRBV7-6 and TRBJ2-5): GAGVSQSPRYKVTKRGQDVALRCDPISGHVSLYWYRQALGQGPEFLTYFNYEAQQDKSGLPNDRFSAERPEGSISTLTIQRTEQRDSAMYRCASSLGGGLMETQYFGPGTRLLVL.

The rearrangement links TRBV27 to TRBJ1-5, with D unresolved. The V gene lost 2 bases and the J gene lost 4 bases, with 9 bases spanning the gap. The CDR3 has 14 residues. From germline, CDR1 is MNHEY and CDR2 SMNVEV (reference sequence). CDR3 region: CASSLDRTNQPQHF. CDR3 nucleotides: TGTGCCAGCAGTTTAGACCGAACAAATCAGCCCCAGCATTTT.

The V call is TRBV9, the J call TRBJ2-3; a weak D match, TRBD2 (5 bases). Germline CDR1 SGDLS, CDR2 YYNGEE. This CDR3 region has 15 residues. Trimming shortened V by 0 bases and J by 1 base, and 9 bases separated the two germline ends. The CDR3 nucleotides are TGTGCCAGCAGCGTAGTAGCGACCCGCACAGATACGCAGTATTTT. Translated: CASSVVATRTDTQYF. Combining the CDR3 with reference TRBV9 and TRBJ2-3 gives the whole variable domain DSGVTQTPKHLITATGQRVTLRCSPRSGDLSVYWYQQSLDQGLQFLIQYYNGEERAKGNILERFSAQQFPDLHSELNLSSLELGDSALYFCASSVVATRTDTQYFGPGTRLTVL.

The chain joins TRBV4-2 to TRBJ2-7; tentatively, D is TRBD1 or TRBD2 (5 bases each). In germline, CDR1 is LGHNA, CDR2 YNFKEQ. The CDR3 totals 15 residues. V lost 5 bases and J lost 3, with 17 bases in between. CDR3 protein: CASSIDEGPDYEQYF. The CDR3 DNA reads TGTGCCAGCAGCATAGACGAGGGACCAGACTACGAGCAGTACTTC.

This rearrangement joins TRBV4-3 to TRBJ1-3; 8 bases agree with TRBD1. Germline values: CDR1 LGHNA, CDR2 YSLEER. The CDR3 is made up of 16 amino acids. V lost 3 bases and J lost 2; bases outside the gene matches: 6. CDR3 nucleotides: TGCGCCAGCAGCCATGTACAGGGGGAGGCTGGAAACACCATATATTTT. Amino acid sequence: CASSHVQGEAGNTIYF.

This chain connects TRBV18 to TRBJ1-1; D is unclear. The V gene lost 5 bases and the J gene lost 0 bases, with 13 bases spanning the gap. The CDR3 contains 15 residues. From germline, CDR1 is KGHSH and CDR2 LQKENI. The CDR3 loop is CASSSRTAMNTEAFF. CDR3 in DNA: TGTGCCAGCTCATCACGGACGGCTATGAACACTGAAGCTTTCTTT.

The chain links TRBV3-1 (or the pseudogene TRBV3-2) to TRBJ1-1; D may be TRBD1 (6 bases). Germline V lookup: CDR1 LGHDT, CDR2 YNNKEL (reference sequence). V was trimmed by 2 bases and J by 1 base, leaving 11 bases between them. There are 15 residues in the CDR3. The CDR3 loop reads CASSQIGGGNTEAFF. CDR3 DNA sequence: TGTGCCAGCAGCCAAATAGGGGGAGGGAACACTGAAGCTTTCTTT.

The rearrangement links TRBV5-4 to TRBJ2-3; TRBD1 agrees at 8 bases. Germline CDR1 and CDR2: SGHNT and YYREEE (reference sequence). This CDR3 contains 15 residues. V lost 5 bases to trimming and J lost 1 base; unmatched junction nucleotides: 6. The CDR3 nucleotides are TGTGCCAGCAGACAACCGGGACAGGGCACAGATACGCAGTATTTT. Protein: CASRQPGQGTDTQYF.

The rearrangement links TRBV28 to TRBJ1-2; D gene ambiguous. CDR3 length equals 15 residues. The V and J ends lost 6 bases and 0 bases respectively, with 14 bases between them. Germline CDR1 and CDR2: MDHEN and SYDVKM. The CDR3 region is CASSSISAPNYGYTF. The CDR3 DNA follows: TGTGCCAGCAGCTCAATCAGCGCCCCTAACTATGGCTACACCTTC.

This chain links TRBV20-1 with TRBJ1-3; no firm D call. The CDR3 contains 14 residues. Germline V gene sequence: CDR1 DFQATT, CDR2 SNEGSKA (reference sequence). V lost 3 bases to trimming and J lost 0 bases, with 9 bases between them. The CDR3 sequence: CSASFSNSGNTIYF. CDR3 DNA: TGCAGTGCTAGTTTCTCAAACTCTGGAAACACCATATATTTT.

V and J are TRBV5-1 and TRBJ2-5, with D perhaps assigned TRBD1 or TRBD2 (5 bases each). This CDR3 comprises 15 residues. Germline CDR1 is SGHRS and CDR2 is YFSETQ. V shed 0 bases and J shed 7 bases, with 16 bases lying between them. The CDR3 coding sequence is TGCGCCAGCAGCTTGGCTCTTACGGTCGGGGCGACCCAGTACTTC. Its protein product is CASSLALTVGATQYF.

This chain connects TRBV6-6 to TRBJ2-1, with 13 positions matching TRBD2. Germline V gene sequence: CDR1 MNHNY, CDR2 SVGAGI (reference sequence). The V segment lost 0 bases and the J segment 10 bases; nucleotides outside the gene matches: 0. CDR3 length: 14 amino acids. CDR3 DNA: TGTGCCAGCAGTTACTCGACTAGCGGGGGGGAGCAGTTCTTC. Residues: CASSYSTSGGEQFF.